Shown below are 7 T cell receptor beta chains from a single sample sequenced in a study of shared clonotypes between healthy human individuals (TCRdb year 2020). Libraries were constructed by the immunoSEQ multiplex PCR assay. As stored in TCRdb, this immuneACCESS dataset retains in-frame rearrangements with V and J assigned. A fraction of the clones does not appear; measured against another copy, unresolved V genes explain less than half of the discrepancy, and the remainder lacks a known reason. The sample table shows hundreds of thousands of clones, and roughly 77% are seen once. The ten biggest clones cover roughly an eighth of the sample. Input material: PBMCs. All receptors come from a woman in her thirties or forties in good health. Some clones in this sample may be carry-over from other donors' samples.

The chain combines TRBV5-8 with TRBJ1-1, with 9 bases fitting TRBD1. Per germline, CDR1 SGHTS and CDR2 YDEGEE. The CDR3 has 18 amino acids. V was pared by 4 bases and J by 7 bases, with 20 bases of the junction left unmatched. The chain's CDR3 is CASSPTMGQGIYGDEAFF. CDR3 nucleotide sequence: TGTGCCAGCAGCCCCACGATGGGACAGGGAATTTACGGGGATGAAGCTTTCTTT. Combining the CDR3 with reference TRBV5-8 and TRBJ1-1 gives the whole variable domain EAGVTQSPTHLIKTRGQQATLRCSPISGHTSVYWYQQALGLGLQFLLWYDEGEERNRGNFPPRFSGRQFPNYSSELNVNALELEDSALYLCASSPTMGQGIYGDEAFFGQGTRLTVV.

The chain recombines TRBV6-1 with TRBJ1-2; D gene ambiguous. The V end lost 1 base, the J end lost 7 bases, and 13 bases lay between the germline ends. The V gene's germline CDR1 is MNHNS and CDR2 SASEGT. There are 14 residues in the CDR3. CDR3 protein: CASSEVAGVGGYTF. The CDR3 DNA reads TGTGCCAGCAGTGAAGTAGCCGGGGTGGGTGGCTACACCTTC.

The chain has TRBV30 and TRBJ1-2, with 7 bases identical to TRBD1. Losses at the gene ends were 0 bases for V and 5 bases for J; bases not matched to a gene: 3. Looked up from germline, CDR1 is GTSNPN and CDR2 is SVGIG (reference sequence). This CDR3 is built from 13 residues. The CDR3 reads CAWSVGTDYGYTF. CDR3 nucleotides: TGTGCCTGGAGTGTGGGGACAGATTATGGCTACACCTTC. Complete variable domain (other parts from reference TRBV30 and TRBJ1-2): SQTIHQWPATLVQPVGSPLSLECTVEGTSNPNLYWYRQAAGRGLQLLFYSVGIGQISSEVPQNLSASRPQDRQFILSSKKLLLSDSGFYLCAWSVGTDYGYTFGSGTRLTVV.

This clone was observed a few times. The V call is TRBV18, the J call TRBJ2-1; 11 bases match TRBD2. In germline, CDR1 is KGHSH, CDR2 LQKENI. V lost 3 bases and J lost 6; bases outside the gene matches: 4. The CDR3 consists of 15 residues. CDR3 nucleotide sequence: TGTGCCAGCTCACCCGAGACTAGCGGGATCAATGAGCAGTTCTTC. Translated: CASSPETSGINEQFF.

The chain uses TRBV5-1 and TRBJ2-3, with 11 bases matching TRBD1. V gave up 3 bases and J gave up 4 bases; unmatched junction bases: 4. Germline CDR1 reads SGHRS; CDR2 reads YFSETQ. The CDR3 has 15 amino acids. For the CDR3, the DNA is TGCGCCAGCAGCTCGGGACAGGGGGGCCCAGATACGCAGTATTTT. This gives the protein CASSSGQGGPDTQYF.

The CDR3 spells CAWSPQPWETQYF. The CDR3 bases are TGTGCCTGGAGCCCGCAGCCTTGGGAGACCCAGTACTTC. The chain has TRBV30 and TRBJ2-5; D gene uncertain. The CDR3 length is 13 residues. V was shortened by 3 bases and J by 5 bases, with 13 bases between the two germline ends. Germline assignment: CDR1 GTSNPN and CDR2 SVGIG (reference sequence). The variable domain in full, completed from reference TRBV30 and TRBJ2-5, reads SQTIHQWPATLVQPVGSPLSLECTVEGTSNPNLYWYRQAAGRGLQLLFYSVGIGQISSEVPQNLSASRPQDRQFILSSKKLLLSDSGFYLCAWSPQPWETQYFGPGTRLLVL.

The gene calls are TRBV7-9 and TRBJ1-1; TRBD1 agrees at 9 bases. Germline-derived CDR1 and CDR2 are SEHNR and FQNEAQ (reference sequence). V trimming: 4 bases; J trimming: 6 bases; junction bases outside the gene matches: 18. This CDR3 comprises 18 residues. DNA for the CDR3: TGTGCCAGCAGCTACGGGCTACAGGGGGCGCTTAACCGCCCTGAAGCTTTCTTT. This translates into CASSYGLQGALNRPEAFF.